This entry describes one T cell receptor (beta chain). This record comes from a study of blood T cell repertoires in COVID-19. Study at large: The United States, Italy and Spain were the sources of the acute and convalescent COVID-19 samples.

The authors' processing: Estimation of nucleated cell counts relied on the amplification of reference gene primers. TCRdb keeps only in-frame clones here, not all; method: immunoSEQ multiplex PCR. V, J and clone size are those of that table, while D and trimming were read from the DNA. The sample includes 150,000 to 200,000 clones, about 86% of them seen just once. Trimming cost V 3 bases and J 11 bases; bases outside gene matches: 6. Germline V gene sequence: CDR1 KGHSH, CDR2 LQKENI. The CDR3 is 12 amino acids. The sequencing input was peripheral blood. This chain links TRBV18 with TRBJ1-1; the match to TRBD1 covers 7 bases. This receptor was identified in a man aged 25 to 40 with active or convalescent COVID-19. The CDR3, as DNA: TGTGCCAGCTCACCCACAGGGGATCTGGCTTTCTTT. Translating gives CASSPTGDLAFF.